This T cell receptor beta chain was recorded in a study of control samples from healthy donors and cancer patients. Clones were sequenced by immunoSEQ multiplex PCR, and TCRdb holds only the in-frame ones, with some missing. There are over 70,000 clones in the sample; roughly nine tenths occur only once, and 8.5% to 10% lies in the top ten. This clonotype was obtained from a woman between 50 and 59 years old with colorectal cancer. The sequenced sample consisted of PBMCs.

CDR3 sequence (DNA): TGTGCCAGCAGTATCCGGTGGAATAGCAATCAGCCCCAGCATTTT. Translating gives CASSIRWNSNQPQHF. V and J are TRBV27 and TRBJ1-5; D unclear. The CDR3 loop spans 15 amino acids. Deletions cut 5 bases from V and 0 bases from J, with 11 bases between. Germline V lookup: CDR1 MNHEY, CDR2 SMNVEV (reference sequence).